Presented here are 22 T cell receptor beta chains from one specimen sequenced in a study of blood T cells in healthy people across ages. Next came a second PCR, run for roughly 6 to 11 cycles, which used a sample-barcoded 5' primer along with a J-beta primer mix. Via MiXCR, TCRdb re-called the 5' RACE reads, giving one row per CDR3 protein. The data hold about 930,000 distinct CDR3 sequences, with almost 30% observed a single time. These data are also associated with another study on T cells of mothers and their children.

The sequencing input was blood. Receptors were obtained from a woman aged 40-49 years in good health.

This clonotype was seen many times. The chain joins TRBV15 to TRBJ2-7, with D perhaps TRBD2 (7 bases). Germline V gene data show CDR1 as LNHNV and CDR2 as YYDKDF (reference sequence). Trimming left V 5 bases short and J 0 bases short, with 11 bases between. The CDR3 is 14 residues long. The CDR3 sequence is CATSPGGGSYEQYF. The CDR3 nucleotides are TGTGCCACCAGCCCGGGGGGCGGCTCCTACGAGCAGTACTTC.

The rearrangement uses TRBV7-8 and TRBJ2-7, with TRBD2 matching 7 bases. This CDR3 has 16 amino acids. Germline assignment: CDR1 SGHVS and CDR2 FQNEAQ. Trimming took 5 bases from V and 5 from J; bases not matched to a gene: 15. The CDR3 nucleotides are TGTGCCAGCAGCCAGTTCGGGACTACATTAAGAGACGAGCAGTACTTC. Residues: CASSQFGTTLRDEQYF.

V usage is TRBV13 and J usage is TRBJ2-7, with TRBD2 identical over 12 bases. Germline CDR1 reads PRHDT; CDR2 reads FYEKMQ (reference sequence). Losses at the gene ends were 11 bases for V and 0 bases for J; bases not matched to a gene: 2. The CDR3 contains 13 residues. This CDR3 reads CAGLAGSSYEQYF. CDR3 bases: TGTGCCGGACTAGCGGGGAGCTCCTACGAGCAGTACTTC.

This clonotype came up a few times. The chain links TRBV21-1 to TRBJ2-5; the D call in the table, TRBD1, was not verified against the DNA. TRBV21-1 is a known pseudogene. CDR3 length equals 18 residues. The DNA of the CDR3 is TGTGCTAGCAGCAAAGCGGGACAGGGGGCGCGTTACCAAGAGACCCAGTACTTC. Translated: CASSKAGQGARYQETQYF.

In its sample, this clonotype was seen a few times. A much larger clone differs from this one at a single base, so this may be a read error. The genes are TRBV7-6 and TRBJ2-7; D gene uncertain. Germline values: CDR1 SGHVS, CDR2 FNYEAQ. The CDR3 has 12 residues. With 5 bases removed from V and 6 bases from J, the gap between germline ends came to 11 bases. The chain's CDR3 is CASSLPLVEQYF. Here the CDR3 DNA reads TGTGCCAGCAGCCTTCCTCTGGTCGAGCAGTACTTC.

This clonotype was counted only a few times. The chain links TRBV12-3 or TRBV12-4 to TRBJ2-3; the D is unclear. The length of the CDR3 is 12 residues. The V gene lost 1 base and the J gene lost 8 bases, with 7 bases spanning the gap. The CDR3 here is CASSLEASTQYF. The CDR3 DNA follows: TGTGCCAGCAGTTTAGAGGCTAGTACGCAGTATTTT.

This clonotype came up many times. The chain recombines TRBV28 with TRBJ1-2; TRBD1 might be the D (5 bases). Germline V gene sequence: CDR1 MDHEN, CDR2 SYDVKM. This CDR3 contains 14 residues. V was cut by 7 bases and J by 2 bases, with 14 bases left in between. The CDR3 region has the DNA TGTGCCAGCAACCCGGGACCGCCGAACTATGGCTACACCTTC. Amino acid sequence: CASNPGPPNYGYTF.

This clonotype was observed a few times. The chain is built from TRBV6-1 and TRBJ2-7, with unresolved D. CDR1 and CDR2 from the germline V gene are MNHNS and SASEGT. The CDR3 consists of 14 residues. Trimming took off 0 bases at V and 3 bases at J, with 9 bases between the two ends. This CDR3 is CASSEAKDYYEQYF. The CDR3 region has the DNA TGTGCCAGCAGTGAAGCGAAGGATTACTACGAGCAGTACTTC.

The chain joins TRBV6-6 to TRBJ1-2; D gene uncertain. The length of the CDR3 is 13 residues. Germline loops: CDR1 MNHNY, CDR2 SVGAGI (reference sequence). The V end was cut by 6 bases, the J end by 4 bases, with 12 bases between. The CDR3 is CASSPDGFYGYTF. The CDR3 DNA reads TGTGCCAGCAGCCCAGACGGATTCTATGGCTACACCTTC.

Remarks on this clonotype: Sequence at one end of the junction differs from germline and may be a read error. The chain employs TRBV11-2 and TRBJ2-2, with TRBD1 matching 7 bases. Germline V gene sequence: CDR1 SGHAT, CDR2 FQNNGV. CDR3 size: 18 residues. The CDR3 spells CASSSRDRLDANTGERFF. The CDR3 bases are TGTGCCAGCAGCTCCCGGGACAGACTCGACGCGAACACCGGGGAGCGGTTTTTT.

In its sample, this clonotype was seen a few times. With a much larger clone just one base away, this may be a read error. This chain uses TRBV2 with TRBJ2-5; TRBD1 matches at 8 bases. This CDR3 comprises 14 residues. Germline lookup yields CDR1 SNHLY and CDR2 FYNNEI. V dropped 6 bases and J dropped 4; count of bases not matched to a gene: 7. CDR3 protein: CASRRQGTGETQYF. CDR3 bases: TGTGCCAGCAGGCGACAGGGGACGGGAGAGACCCAGTACTTC.

The chain couples TRBV28 to TRBJ1-2; the D gene is possibly TRBD1 (6 bases). Germline CDR1 MDHEN, CDR2 SYDVKM. The CDR3 covers 16 residues. Trimming took off 7 bases at V and 4 bases at J, with 22 bases between the two ends. The CDR3 DNA follows: TGTGCCAGCACCTCTGGGGGCACTCTTTCCCGCTATGGCTACACCTTC. Its translation is CASTSGGTLSRYGYTF.

This clonotype was detected a few times. This sequence joins TRBV14 and TRBJ2-3, with D perhaps TRBD1 or TRBD2 (5 bases each). The germline CDR1 and CDR2 sequences are SGHDN and FVKESK. The length of the CDR3 is 14 residues. Trimming removed 2 bases from V and 5 bases from J, with 11 bases in between. CDR3 DNA: TGTGCCAGCAGCCAAAGAGGGGTACAAGATACGCAGTATTTT. Its translation is CASSQRGVQDTQYF.

Turning to this clonotype: Given a much more abundant clone one base away, this may be a read error. V and J are TRBV29-1 and TRBJ1-2, with TRBD1 matching over 7 bases. The CDR3 is 12 amino acids. Germline lookup yields CDR1 SQVTM and CDR2 ANQGSEA. The CDR3 loop reads CSVVEGAYDYTF. CDR3 sequence (DNA): TGCAGCGTTGTAGAGGGGGCCTATGACTACACCTTC.

As concerns this clonotype: An end of the junction differs from the germline gene, which may be a read error. V is TRBV2 and J is TRBJ1-4, with 9 bases identical to TRBD1. The CDR3 runs 14 residues. The germline CDR1 and CDR2 sequences are SNHLY and FYNNEI. In DNA, the CDR3 is TGTGTCAGCAGAACGGACAGGGGAGGGGAAAAACTGTTTTTT. Protein product: CVSRTDRGGEKLFF.

The J gene is TRBJ1-1, the V gene TRBV5-1, with D possibly being TRBD1 (6 bases). V dropped 8 bases and J dropped 1 base, with 18 bases sitting between them. The CDR3 has 15 residues. The germline V gene encodes CDR1 SGHRS and CDR2 YFSETQ. The chain's CDR3 is CASSRLGQWNTEAFF. The CDR3 DNA reads TGCGCCAGTAGCCGCTTAGGACAGTGGAACACTGAAGCTTTCTTT.

This clonotype was seen at least ten times. This rearrangement joins TRBV7-2 to TRBJ2-1; D is uncertain. The length of the CDR3 is 15 residues. V lost 0 bases, J lost 7 bases, and 13 bases lay in between. Germline CDR1 reads SGHTA; CDR2 reads FQGNSA. This CDR3 reads CASSLALAATNEQFF. DNA of the CDR3: TGTGCCAGCAGCTTAGCCCTCGCAGCAACAAATGAGCAGTTCTTC.

Concerning this clonotype: A much more abundant neighbour one base away suggests this may be a read error. The J gene is TRBJ2-5, the V gene TRBV7-2; 8 bases line up with TRBD1. With V trimmed by 2 bases and J by 5 bases, 7 bases remained unmatched. The CDR3 totals 15 residues. CDR1 and CDR2 (germline): SGHTA, FQGNSA. The CDR3 region is CASSLNAGGLETQYF. Written as DNA, the CDR3 is TGTGCCAGCAGCTTAAACGCAGGGGGCTTGGAGACCCAGTACTTC.

This clonotype was seen a handful of times. The V gene is TRBV7-2, the J gene TRBJ2-7, with TRBD2 as a possible D gene (5 bases). From germline, CDR1 is SGHTA and CDR2 FQGNSA. The CDR3 is 15 residues long. V was cut by 5 bases and J by 4 bases, with 18 bases left in between. CDR3 sequence: CASSLEVVRWYEQYF. DNA of the CDR3: TGTGCCAGCAGCCTGGAGGTGGTCAGATGGTACGAGCAGTACTTC.

DNA for the CDR3: TGTGCCAGCAGTTTTGTCGCCGGGTCCCGTGGCTACACCTTC. Its protein product is CASSFVAGSRGYTF. The chain couples TRBV28 to TRBJ1-2; D remains ambiguous. In germline, CDR1 is MDHEN, CDR2 SYDVKM. V was clipped by 3 bases and J by 7 bases, with 15 bases between them. The CDR3 extends over 14 amino acids.

The chain carries TRBV27 and TRBJ2-7; 9 bases are a match to TRBD2. Germline V gene sequence: CDR1 MNHEY, CDR2 SMNVEV (reference sequence). The CDR3 has 15 amino acids. The V segment lost 8 bases and the J segment 2 bases; nucleotides outside the gene matches: 10. The CDR3 DNA sequence: TGTGCCAGCGTCCTCAGGGCGGGGGGGCCCTACGAGCAGTACTTC. This codes for CASVLRAGGPYEQYF.

The chain employs TRBV20-1 and TRBJ2-7; 7 bases agree with TRBD1. The CDR3 has 13 amino acids. CDR1 is DFQATT and CDR2 is SNEGSKA in the germline V gene (reference sequence). The CDR3 DNA reads as TGCGGCGCTAGACAGGGACAGACCTACGAGCAGTACTTC. It yields the protein CGARQGQTYEQYF.